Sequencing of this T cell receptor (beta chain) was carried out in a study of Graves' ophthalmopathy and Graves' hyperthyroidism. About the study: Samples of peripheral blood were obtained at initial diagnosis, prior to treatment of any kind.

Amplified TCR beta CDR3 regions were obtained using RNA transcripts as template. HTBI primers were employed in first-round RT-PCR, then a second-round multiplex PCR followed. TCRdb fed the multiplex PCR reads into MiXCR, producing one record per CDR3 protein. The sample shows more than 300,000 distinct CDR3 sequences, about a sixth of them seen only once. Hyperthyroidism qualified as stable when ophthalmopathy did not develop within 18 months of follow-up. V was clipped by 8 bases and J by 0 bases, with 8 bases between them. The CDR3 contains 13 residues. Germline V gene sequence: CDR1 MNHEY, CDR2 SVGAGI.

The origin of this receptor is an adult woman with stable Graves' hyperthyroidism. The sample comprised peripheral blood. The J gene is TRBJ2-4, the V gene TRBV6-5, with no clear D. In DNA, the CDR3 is TGTGCCAGCGCCGGAGTAGCCAAAAACATTCAGTACTTC. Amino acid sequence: CASAGVAKNIQYF.